This TCR beta chain was captured in a study of PD-1 blockade in classical Hodgkin lymphoma. V shed 6 bases and J 3 bases; nucleotides not matched to a gene: 9. The CDR3 is 15 amino acids. Germline V lookup: CDR1 LNHDA, CDR2 SQIVND (reference sequence). Sequencing used immunoSEQ multiplex PCR; TCRdb keeps in-frame clones, though not all of them. The sample shows about 100,000 clones, about 89% of them seen only once. A remark on this clone: Its antigen is undetermined.

Brentuximab vedotin exposure varied, and every patient relapsed after autologous stem cell transplantation. General study findings and limits: Unlike CD8+ TCR diversity, which did not rise significantly by C4D1, CD4+ TCR diversity did. Patients newly diagnosed and complete responders had comparable baseline diversity.

The sample here was peripheral blood mononuclear cells (PBMCs), taken before the second cycle of nivolumab. The sequence derives from a human donor with classical Hodgkin lymphoma. The chain joins TRBV19 to TRBJ2-7, with 9 nucleotides matching TRBD1. The CDR3 coding sequence is TGTGCCAGTAGCACCGGGACAGGGTACGGCTACGAGCAGTACTTC. Translation: CASSTGTGYGYEQYF.